The present entry profiles one T cell receptor (beta chain) with its context. Antigen specificity is unknown. The V gene's germline CDR1 is KGHSH and CDR2 LQKENI. Trimming stripped 4 bases from V and 1 base from J, with 5 bases between. CDR3 length: 12 amino acids. At a deep level, the assay was run. Every subset had its genomic DNA shared out evenly among several immunoSEQ plates. Libraries were prepared by immunoSEQ multiplex PCR; TCRdb keeps only in-frame clonotypes and omits some of them. The sample lists 2 million or so clones, about 95% seen once, with 0.1% to 0.15% in the top ten. The data were obtained in a study of shared clonotypes between healthy human individuals. Study summary: Those who served as donors were two women and three men between the ages of 18 and 49. General study findings and limits: A small donor pool kept down the genetic and exposure-history diversity that was represented.

The chain carries TRBV18 and TRBJ2-7; no definite D call. The TCR originated in a young man in good health. Sequencing used naive CD4+ T cells sorted from blood. Subset defined: CD45RA+ positively selected. Here the CDR3 DNA reads TGTGCCAGCTCACTTTTTTCCTACGAGCAGTACTTC. Its protein product is CASSLFSYEQYF.